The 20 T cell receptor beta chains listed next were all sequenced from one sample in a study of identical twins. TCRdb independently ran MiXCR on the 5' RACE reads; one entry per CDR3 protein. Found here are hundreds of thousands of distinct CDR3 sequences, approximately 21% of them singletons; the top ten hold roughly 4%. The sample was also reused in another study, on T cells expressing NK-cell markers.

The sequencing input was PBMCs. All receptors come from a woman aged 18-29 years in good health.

In nucleotides, the CDR3 is TGTGCCAGCAGCCGCCAAAGCGGGAGAAACTACGAGCAGTACTTC. This sequence encodes CASSRQSGRNYEQYF. V usage is TRBV7-2 and J usage is TRBJ2-7; TRBD2 matches 8 bases. The V segment lost 5 bases and the J segment 3 bases; nucleotides outside the gene matches: 9. This CDR3 has 15 amino acids. The germline CDR1 and CDR2 sequences are SGHTA and FQGNSA.

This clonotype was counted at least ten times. Here the CDR3 reads CSARETYEQYF. The CDR3, as DNA: TGCAGTGCTAGAGAGACCTACGAGCAGTACTTC. The chain combines TRBV20-1 with TRBJ2-7; no firm D call. The V and J ends lost 0 bases and 2 bases respectively, with 2 bases between them. Germline V gene sequence: CDR1 DFQATT, CDR2 SNEGSKA (reference sequence). The length of the CDR3 is 11 residues.

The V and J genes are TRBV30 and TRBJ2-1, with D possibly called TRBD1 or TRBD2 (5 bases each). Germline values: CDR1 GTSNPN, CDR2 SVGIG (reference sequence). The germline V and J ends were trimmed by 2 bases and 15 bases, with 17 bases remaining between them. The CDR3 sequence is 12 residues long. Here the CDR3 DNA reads TGTGCCTGGAGTTTGTCCCCGGGACCCACGTTCTTC. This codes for CAWSLSPGPTFF. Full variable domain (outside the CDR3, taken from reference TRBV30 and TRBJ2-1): SQTIHQWPATLVQPVGSPLSLECTVEGTSNPNLYWYRQAAGRGLQLLFYSVGIGQISSEVPQNLSASRPQDRQFILSSKKLLLSDSGFYLCAWSLSPGPTFFGPGTRLTVL.

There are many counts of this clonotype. CDR3 sequence reads: CASSPLGRDSYEQYF. The CDR3 DNA sequence: TGTGCCAGCAGCCCCCTGGGACGGGACTCCTACGAGCAGTACTTC. V gene TRBV5-6 combines with J gene TRBJ2-7; D possibly uses TRBD1 or TRBD2 (5 bases each). V lost 4 bases to trimming and J lost 0 bases, with 14 bases between them. The CDR3 extends over 15 amino acids. Germline V CDR1 and CDR2: SGHDT, YYEEEE.

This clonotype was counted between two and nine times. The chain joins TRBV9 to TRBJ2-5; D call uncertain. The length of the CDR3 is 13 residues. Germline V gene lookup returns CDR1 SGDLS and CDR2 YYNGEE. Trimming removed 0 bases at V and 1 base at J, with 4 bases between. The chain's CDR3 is CASSVDGQETQYF. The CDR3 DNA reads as TGTGCCAGCAGCGTAGATGGCCAAGAGACCCAGTACTTC.

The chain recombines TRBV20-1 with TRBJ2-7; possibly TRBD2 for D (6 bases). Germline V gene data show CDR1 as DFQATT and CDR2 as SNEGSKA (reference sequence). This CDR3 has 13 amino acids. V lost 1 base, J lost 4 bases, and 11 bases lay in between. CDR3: CSARVVGSYEQYF. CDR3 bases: TGCAGTGCTAGAGTCGTCGGGAGTTACGAGCAGTACTTC.

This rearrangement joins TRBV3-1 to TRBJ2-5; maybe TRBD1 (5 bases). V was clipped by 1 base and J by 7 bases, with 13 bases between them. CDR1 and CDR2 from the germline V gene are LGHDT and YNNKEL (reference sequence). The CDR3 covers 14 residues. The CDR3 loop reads CASSQVGQGGTQYF. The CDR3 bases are TGTGCCAGCAGCCAAGTTGGGCAGGGCGGGACCCAGTACTTC.

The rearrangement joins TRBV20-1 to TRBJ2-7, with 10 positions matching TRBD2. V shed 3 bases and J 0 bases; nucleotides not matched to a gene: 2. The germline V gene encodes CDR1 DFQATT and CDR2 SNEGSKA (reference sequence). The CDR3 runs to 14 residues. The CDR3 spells CSASASGSSYEQYF. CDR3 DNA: TGCAGTGCTAGTGCTAGCGGGAGCTCCTACGAGCAGTACTTC.

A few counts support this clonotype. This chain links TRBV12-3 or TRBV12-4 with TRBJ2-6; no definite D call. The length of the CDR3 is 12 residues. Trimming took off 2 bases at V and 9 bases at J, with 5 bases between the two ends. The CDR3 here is CASSLRVNVLTF. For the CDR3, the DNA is TGTGCCAGCAGTTTACGGGTCAACGTCCTGACTTTC.

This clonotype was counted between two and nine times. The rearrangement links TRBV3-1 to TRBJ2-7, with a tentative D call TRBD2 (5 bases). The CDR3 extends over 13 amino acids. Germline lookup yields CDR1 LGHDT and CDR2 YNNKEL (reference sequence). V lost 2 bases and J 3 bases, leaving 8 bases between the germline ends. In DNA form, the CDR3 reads TGTGCCAGCAGCCAACTTCGGGACTACGAGCAGTACTTC. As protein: CASSQLRDYEQYF.

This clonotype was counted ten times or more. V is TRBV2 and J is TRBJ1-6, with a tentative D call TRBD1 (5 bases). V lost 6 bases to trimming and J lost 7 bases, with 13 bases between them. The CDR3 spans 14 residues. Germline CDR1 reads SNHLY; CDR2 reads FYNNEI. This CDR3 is CASRAGLQNSPLHF. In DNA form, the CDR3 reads TGTGCCAGCAGGGCGGGACTCCAGAATTCACCCCTCCACTTT.

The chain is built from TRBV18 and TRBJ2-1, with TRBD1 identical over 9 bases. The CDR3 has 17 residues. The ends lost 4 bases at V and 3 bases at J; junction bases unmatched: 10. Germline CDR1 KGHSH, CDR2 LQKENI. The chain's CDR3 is CASSLNSGTGHYNEQFF. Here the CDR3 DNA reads TGTGCCAGCTCACTCAATTCCGGGACAGGGCACTACAATGAGCAGTTCTTC.

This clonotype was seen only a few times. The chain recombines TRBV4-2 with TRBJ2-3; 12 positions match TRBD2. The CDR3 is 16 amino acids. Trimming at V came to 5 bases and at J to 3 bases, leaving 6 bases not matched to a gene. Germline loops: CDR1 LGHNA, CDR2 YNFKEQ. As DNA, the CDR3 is TGTGCCAGCAGCTTTACTAGCGGGGGGCCTACAGATACGCAGTATTTT. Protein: CASSFTSGGPTDTQYF.

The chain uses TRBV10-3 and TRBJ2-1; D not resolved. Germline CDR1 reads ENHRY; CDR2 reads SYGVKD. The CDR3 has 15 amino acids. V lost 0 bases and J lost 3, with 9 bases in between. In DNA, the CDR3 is TGTGCCATCAGTGAGTCGAAGGCTTTCTACAATGAGCAGTTCTTC. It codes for CAISESKAFYNEQFF.

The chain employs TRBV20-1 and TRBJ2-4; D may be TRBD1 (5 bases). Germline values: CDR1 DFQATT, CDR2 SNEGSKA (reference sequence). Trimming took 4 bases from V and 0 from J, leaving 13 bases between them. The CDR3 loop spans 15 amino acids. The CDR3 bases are TGCAGTGCTACTTACAGGAGTCTAGCCAAAAACATTCAGTACTTC. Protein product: CSATYRSLAKNIQYF.

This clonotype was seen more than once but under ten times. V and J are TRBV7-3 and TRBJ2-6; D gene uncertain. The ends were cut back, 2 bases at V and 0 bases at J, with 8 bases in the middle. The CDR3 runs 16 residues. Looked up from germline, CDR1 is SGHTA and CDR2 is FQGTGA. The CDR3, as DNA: TGTGCCAGCAGCTTATCGTCTTCCTCTGGGGCCAACGTCCTGACTTTC. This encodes CASSLSSSSGANVLTF.

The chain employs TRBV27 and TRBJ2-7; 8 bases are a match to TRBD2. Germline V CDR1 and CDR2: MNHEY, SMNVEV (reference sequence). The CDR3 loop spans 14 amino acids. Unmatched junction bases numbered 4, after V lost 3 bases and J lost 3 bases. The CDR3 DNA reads TGTGCCAGCAGTTTGGGACTAGAACACTACGAGCAGTACTTC. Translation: CASSLGLEHYEQYF.

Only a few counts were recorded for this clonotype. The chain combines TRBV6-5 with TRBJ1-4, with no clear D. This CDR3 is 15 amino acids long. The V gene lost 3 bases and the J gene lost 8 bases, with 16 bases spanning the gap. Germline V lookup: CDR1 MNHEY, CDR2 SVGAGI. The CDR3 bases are TGTGCCAGCAGTTATCTCCCGACCTTCGGAGAAAAACTGTTTTTT. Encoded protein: CASSYLPTFGEKLFF.

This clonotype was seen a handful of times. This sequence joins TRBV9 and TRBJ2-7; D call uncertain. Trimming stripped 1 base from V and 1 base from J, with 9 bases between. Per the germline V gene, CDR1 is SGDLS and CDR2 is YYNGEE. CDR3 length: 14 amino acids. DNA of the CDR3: TGTGCCAGCAGCGTAAGGGCTAGTTCCTACGAGCAGTACTTC. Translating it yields CASSVRASSYEQYF.

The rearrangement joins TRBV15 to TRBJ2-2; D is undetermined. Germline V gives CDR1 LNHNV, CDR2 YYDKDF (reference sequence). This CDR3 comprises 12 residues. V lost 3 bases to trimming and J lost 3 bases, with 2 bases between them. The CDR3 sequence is CATSSDTGELFF. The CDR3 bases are TGTGCCACCAGCAGCGACACCGGGGAGCTGTTTTTT.